This TCR beta chain was profiled in a study of cytomegalovirus exposure and HLA in healthy donors. General observations from the study: Researchers catalogued roughly 170 TCR beta chains as cytomegalovirus-associated. TCR beta sequences reportedly predicted most subjects' HLA-A and HLA-B alleles accurately.

The PCR employed 60 Vbeta primers together with 13 Jbeta primers. Clones were read by immunoSEQ multiplex PCR, and TCRdb kept only the in-frame ones, dropping some. The sample yields roughly 200,000 clones, about 89% seen once. This clone came up once. Its antigen is unknown. The trim removed 6 bases at V and 2 bases at J, leaving 15 bases unmatched. Looked up from germline, CDR1 is SGHDT and CDR2 is YYEEEE. The CDR3 totals 17 residues. The specimen sequenced was PBMCs. J is TRBJ2-5 and V is TRBV5-6; TRBD1 matches 8 bases. The receptor was derived from a woman aged 18-29 years in good health and CMV-seronegative. For the CDR3, the DNA is TGTGCCAGCATCAACTTCAGGGGGCGTCCATTGCAAGAGACCCAGTACTTC. Its protein is CASINFRGRPLQETQYF.